These 4 T cell receptor beta chains share one sample of origin, sequenced in a study of cytomegalovirus exposure and HLA in healthy donors. Sequencing used immunoSEQ multiplex PCR; TCRdb keeps in-frame clones, though not all of them. This table has about 180,000 clones, 85% appearing once. Source material: PBMCs. Every receptor here comes from a man aged 18 to 30 in good health and CMV-seropositive.

Written as DNA, the CDR3 is TGCGCCAGCAGCCTCTCGACTGAGCGATCCTACGAGCAGTACTTC. Residues: CASSLSTERSYEQYF. V gene TRBV4-1 combines with J gene TRBJ2-7; no definite D call. Trimming removed 4 bases from V and 1 base from J, with 14 bases in between. Germline loops: CDR1 MGHRA, CDR2 YSYEKL. This CDR3 region has 15 residues.

This chain links TRBV5-4 with TRBJ2-7; 10 positions match TRBD2. The V segment lost 4 bases and the J segment 7 bases; nucleotides outside the gene matches: 11. Per germline, CDR1 SGHNT and CDR2 YYREEE (reference sequence). CDR3 length: 15 residues. The CDR3, as DNA: TGTGCCAGCAGCCTATGGTCACTAGCGGGATCAGAGCAGTACTTC. Amino acid sequence: CASSLWSLAGSEQYF.

V and J are TRBV30 and TRBJ2-7; TRBD1 aligns across 10 bases. This CDR3 region has 14 residues. V dropped 4 bases and J dropped 6; count of bases not matched to a gene: 9. The germline V gene has CDR1 GTSNPN and CDR2 SVGIG (reference sequence). This CDR3 is CAWTLGTGDFEQYF. As DNA, the CDR3 is TGTGCCTGGACACTGGGGACAGGGGATTTCGAGCAGTACTTC.

The chain has TRBV29-1 and TRBJ1-1, with D unclear. The CDR3 covers 12 residues. Trimming pared 7 bases from V and 1 base from J, leaving 10 bases between. CDR1 and CDR2 (germline): SQVTM, ANQGSEA. The CDR3 reads CSGTERNTEAFF. DNA for the CDR3: TGCAGCGGAACTGAGAGGAACACTGAAGCTTTCTTT.